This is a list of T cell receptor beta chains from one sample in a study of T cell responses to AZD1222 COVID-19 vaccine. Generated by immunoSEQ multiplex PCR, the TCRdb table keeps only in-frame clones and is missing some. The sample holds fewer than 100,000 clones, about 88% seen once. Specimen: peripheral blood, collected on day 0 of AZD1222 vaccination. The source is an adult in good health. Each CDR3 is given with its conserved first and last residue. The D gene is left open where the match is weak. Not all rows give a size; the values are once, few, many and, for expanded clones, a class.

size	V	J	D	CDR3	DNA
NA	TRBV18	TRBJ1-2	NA	CASSVEEGGYSYGYTF	TGTGCCAGCTCAGTTGAAGAGGGCGGATATAGCTATGGCTACACCTTC
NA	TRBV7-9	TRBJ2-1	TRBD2	CASSSSGFAYNEQFF	TGTGCCAGCAGCTCTAGCGGGTTCGCCTACAATGAGCAGTTCTTC
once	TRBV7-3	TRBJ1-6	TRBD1	CASSLTGVGSPLHF	TGTGCCAGCAGCCTCACAGGGGTCGGTTCACCCCTCCACTTT
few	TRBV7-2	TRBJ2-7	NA	CASSPMISSYEQYF	TGTGCCAGCAGCCCCATGATAAGCTCCTACGAGCAGTACTTC
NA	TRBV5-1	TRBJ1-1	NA	CASSWAGDGTEAFF	TGCGCCAGCAGCTGGGCAGGGGATGGCACTGAAGCTTTCTTT
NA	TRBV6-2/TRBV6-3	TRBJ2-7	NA	CASSYSGRNDTIYEQYF	TGTGCCAGCAGTTACTCGGGACGCAACGACACCATCTACGAGCAGTACTTC
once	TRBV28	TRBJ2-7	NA	CASTKRGPYEQYF	TGTGCCAGCACCAAGCGCGGGCCCTACGAGCAGTACTTC
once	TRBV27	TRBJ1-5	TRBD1	CASSSTPTGHNQPQHF	TGTGCCAGCAGTTCTACCCCGACAGGGCACAATCAGCCCCAGCATTTT
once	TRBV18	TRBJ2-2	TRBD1	CASSSDRVSGELFF	TGTGCCAGCTCGTCGGACAGGGTATCCGGGGAGCTGTTTTTT
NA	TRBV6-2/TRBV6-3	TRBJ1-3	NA	CASSYGQDSGNTIYF	TGTGCCAGCAGTTACGGGCAGGACTCTGGAAACACCATATATTTT
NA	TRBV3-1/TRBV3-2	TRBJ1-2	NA	CASSQDRGSGYTF	TGTGCCAGCAGCCAAGATAGAGGGAGCGGCTACACCTTC
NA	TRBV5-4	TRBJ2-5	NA	CASSLRETQYF	TGTGCCAGCAGCTTGCGAGAGACCCAGTACTTC
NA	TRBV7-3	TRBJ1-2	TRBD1	CASSPTGVSNYGYTF	TGTGCCAGCAGCCCAACAGGGGTCTCTAACTATGGCTACACCTTC
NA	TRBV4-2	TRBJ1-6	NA	CASSQGRGLNSPLHF	TGTGCCAGCAGCCAAGGACGGGGCCTTAATTCACCCCTCCACTTT
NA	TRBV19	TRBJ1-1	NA	CASSIEGARTEAFF	TGTGCCAGTAGTATAGAAGGGGCGCGCACTGAAGCTTTCTTT
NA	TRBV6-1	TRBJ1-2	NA	CASSEQRSNYGYTF	TGTGCCAGCAGTGAACAGAGGTCTAACTATGGCTACACCTTC
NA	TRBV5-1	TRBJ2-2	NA	CASSLFKGNTGELFF	TGCGCCAGCAGCTTATTTAAAGGGAACACCGGGGAGCTGTTTTTT
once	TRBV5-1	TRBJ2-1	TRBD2	CASSLAGVDNEQFF	TGCGCCAGCAGCTTAGCGGGAGTCGACAATGAGCAGTTCTTC
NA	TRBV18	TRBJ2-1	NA	CASSPPSAGEQFF	TGTGCCAGCTCACCCCCGTCGGCGGGTGAGCAGTTCTTC
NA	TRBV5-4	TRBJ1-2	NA	CASSLIGIANYGYTF	TGTGCCAGCAGCTTGATAGGTATAGCTAACTATGGCTACACCTTC
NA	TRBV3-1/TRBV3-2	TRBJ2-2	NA	CASSPTLNTGELFF	TGTGCCAGCAGCCCAACATTGAACACCGGGGAGCTGTTTTTT
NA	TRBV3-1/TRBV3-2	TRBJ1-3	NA	CASSQGAGSYWRPGNTIYF	TGTGCCAGCAGCCAAGGGGCAGGGTCCTACTGGAGACCTGGAAACACCATATATTTT
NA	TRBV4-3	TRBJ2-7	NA	CASSQGVGTPSYEQYF	TGCGCCAGCAGCCAAGGAGTGGGGACGCCCTCCTACGAGCAGTACTTC
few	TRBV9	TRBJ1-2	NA	CASSVEAGVSNYGYTF	TGTGCCAGCAGCGTAGAGGCCGGGGTGAGCAACTATGGCTACACCTTC
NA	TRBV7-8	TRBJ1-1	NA	CASTQSREDTEAFF	TGTGCCAGCACCCAATCCCGTGAAGACACTGAAGCTTTCTTT
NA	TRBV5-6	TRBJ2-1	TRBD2	CASSLGSGGAREQFF	TGTGCCAGCAGCTTGGGTAGCGGGGGGGCCAGGGAGCAGTTCTTC
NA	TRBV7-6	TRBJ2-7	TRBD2	CASSATSGHHYEQYF	TGTGCCAGCAGCGCGACTAGCGGGCATCACTACGAGCAGTACTTC
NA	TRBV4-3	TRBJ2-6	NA	CASSQAAVGVTGANVLTF	TGCGCCAGCAGCCAAGCTGCGGTTGGGGTTACTGGGGCCAACGTCCTGACTTTC
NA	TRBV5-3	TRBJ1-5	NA	CARRKHPYSNQPQHF	TGTGCCAGAAGGAAACACCCGTATAGCAATCAGCCCCAGCATTTT
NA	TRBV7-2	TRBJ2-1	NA	CASGVGRNEQFF	TGTGCGAGTGGGGTGGGCAGGAATGAGCAGTTCTTC
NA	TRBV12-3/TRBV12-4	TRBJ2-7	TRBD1	CASSPGTDYEQYF	TGTGCCAGCAGTCCGGGGACAGACTACGAGCAGTACTTC
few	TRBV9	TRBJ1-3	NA	CASTGPSSGNTIYF	TGTGCCAGCACCGGTCCGAGCTCTGGAAACACCATATATTTT
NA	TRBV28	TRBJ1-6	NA	CASSLGGASSYNSPLHF	TGTGCCAGCAGTTTAGGCGGGGCGAGCTCCTATAATTCACCCCTCCACTTT
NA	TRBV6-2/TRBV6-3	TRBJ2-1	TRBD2	CASSYVGTSGVRSSYNEQFF	TGTGCCAGCAGTTACGTCGGGACTAGCGGGGTGAGGAGCTCCTACAATGAGCAGTTCTTC
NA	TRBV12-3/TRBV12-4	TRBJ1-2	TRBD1	CASSAGQGYGYTF	TGTGCCAGCAGTGCCGGACAGGGGTATGGCTACACCTTC
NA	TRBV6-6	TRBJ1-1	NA	CASSYSFGTEAFF	TGTGCCAGCAGTTACTCTTTTGGCACTGAAGCTTTCTTT
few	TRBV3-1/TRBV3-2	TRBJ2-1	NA	CASTRQEGDEQFF	TGTGCCAGCACCCGCCAAGAGGGGGATGAGCAGTTCTTC
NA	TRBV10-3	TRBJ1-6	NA	CAISDSGVMANSPLHF	TGTGCCATCAGTGATTCGGGGGTTATGGCCAATTCACCCCTCCACTTT
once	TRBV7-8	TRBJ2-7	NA	CASSLGSASPYEQYF	TGTGCCAGCAGCTTAGGGTCAGCCAGCCCCTACGAGCAGTACTTC
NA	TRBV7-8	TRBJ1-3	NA	CASSPLLGNTIYF	TGTGCCAGCAGCCCCCTCCTTGGAAACACCATATATTTT
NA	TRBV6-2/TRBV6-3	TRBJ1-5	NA	CASSFNRKLVGNQPQHF	TGTGCCAGCAGTTTTAACAGGAAACTAGTGGGCAATCAGCCCCAGCATTTT
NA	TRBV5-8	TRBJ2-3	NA	CASSRRGRRVGDTQYF	TGTGCCAGCAGCCGAAGGGGTAGGAGGGTAGGGGATACGCAGTATTTT
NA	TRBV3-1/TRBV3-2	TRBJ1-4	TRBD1	CASSQTLGQGGKLFF	TGTGCCAGCAGCCAAACCCTCGGACAGGGGGGAAAACTGTTTTTT
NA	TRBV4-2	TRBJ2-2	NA	CASSQLGNTGELFF	TGTGCCAGCAGTCAACTAGGCAACACCGGGGAGCTGTTTTTT
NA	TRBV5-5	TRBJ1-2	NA	CASSLGVTINYGYTF	TGTGCCAGCAGCTTGGGGGTCACCATTAACTATGGCTACACCTTC
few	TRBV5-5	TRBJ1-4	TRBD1	CASSLGQGLTSGEKLFF	TGTGCCAGCAGCTTAGGACAGGGGTTAACTTCTGGTGAAAAACTGTTTTTT
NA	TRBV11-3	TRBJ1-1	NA	CASSLGRGSTEAFF	TGTGCCAGCAGCTTGGGCCGAGGGAGCACTGAAGCTTTCTTT
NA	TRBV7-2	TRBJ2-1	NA	CASSPLSGNEQFF	TGTGCCAGCAGCCCATTGTCTGGAAATGAGCAGTTCTTC
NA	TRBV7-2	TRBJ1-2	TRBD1	CASSQGQGDYGYTF	TGTGCCAGCAGCCAGGGACAGGGGGACTATGGCTACACCTTC
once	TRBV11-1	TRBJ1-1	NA	CASSVLDEAFF	TGTGCCAGCAGCGTCCTAGATGAAGCTTTCTTT
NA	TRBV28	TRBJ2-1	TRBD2	CASSFPLGLAGNNEQFF	TGTGCCAGCAGTTTCCCCCTCGGACTAGCGGGAAACAATGAGCAGTTCTTC
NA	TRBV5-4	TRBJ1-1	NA	CASSFSGANTEAFF	TGTGCCAGCAGCTTCTCAGGAGCGAACACTGAAGCTTTCTTT
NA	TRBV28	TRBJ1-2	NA	CASSLSSGYGYTF	TGTGCCAGCAGTTTATCGTCGGGCTATGGCTACACCTTC
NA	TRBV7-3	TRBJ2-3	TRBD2	CASSLGLAGGTQYF	TGTGCCAGCAGCTTAGGACTAGCGGGAGGGACGCAGTATTTT
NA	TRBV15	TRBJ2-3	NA	CATSSARDTQYF	TGTGCCACCAGCAGCGCGAGGGATACGCAGTATTTT
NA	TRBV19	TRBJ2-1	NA	CASSMAYGDEQFF	TGTGCCAGTAGTATGGCCTACGGCGATGAGCAGTTCTTC
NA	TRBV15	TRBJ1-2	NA	CATSRDNYGYTF	TGTGCCACCAGCAGGGATAACTATGGCTACACCTTC